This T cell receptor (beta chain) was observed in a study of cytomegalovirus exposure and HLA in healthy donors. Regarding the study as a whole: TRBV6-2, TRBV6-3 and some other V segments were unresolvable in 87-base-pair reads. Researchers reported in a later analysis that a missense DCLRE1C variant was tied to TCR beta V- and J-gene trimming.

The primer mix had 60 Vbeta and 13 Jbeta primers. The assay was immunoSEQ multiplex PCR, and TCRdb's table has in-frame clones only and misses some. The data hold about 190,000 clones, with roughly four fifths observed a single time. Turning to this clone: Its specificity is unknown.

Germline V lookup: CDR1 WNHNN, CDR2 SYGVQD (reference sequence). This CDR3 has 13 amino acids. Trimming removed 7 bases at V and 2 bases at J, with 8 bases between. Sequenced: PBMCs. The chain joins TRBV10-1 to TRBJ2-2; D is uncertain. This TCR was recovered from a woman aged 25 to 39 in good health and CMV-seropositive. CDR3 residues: CASKRDNTGELFF. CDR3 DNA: TGCGCCAGCAAACGAGATAACACCGGGGAGCTGTTTTTT.